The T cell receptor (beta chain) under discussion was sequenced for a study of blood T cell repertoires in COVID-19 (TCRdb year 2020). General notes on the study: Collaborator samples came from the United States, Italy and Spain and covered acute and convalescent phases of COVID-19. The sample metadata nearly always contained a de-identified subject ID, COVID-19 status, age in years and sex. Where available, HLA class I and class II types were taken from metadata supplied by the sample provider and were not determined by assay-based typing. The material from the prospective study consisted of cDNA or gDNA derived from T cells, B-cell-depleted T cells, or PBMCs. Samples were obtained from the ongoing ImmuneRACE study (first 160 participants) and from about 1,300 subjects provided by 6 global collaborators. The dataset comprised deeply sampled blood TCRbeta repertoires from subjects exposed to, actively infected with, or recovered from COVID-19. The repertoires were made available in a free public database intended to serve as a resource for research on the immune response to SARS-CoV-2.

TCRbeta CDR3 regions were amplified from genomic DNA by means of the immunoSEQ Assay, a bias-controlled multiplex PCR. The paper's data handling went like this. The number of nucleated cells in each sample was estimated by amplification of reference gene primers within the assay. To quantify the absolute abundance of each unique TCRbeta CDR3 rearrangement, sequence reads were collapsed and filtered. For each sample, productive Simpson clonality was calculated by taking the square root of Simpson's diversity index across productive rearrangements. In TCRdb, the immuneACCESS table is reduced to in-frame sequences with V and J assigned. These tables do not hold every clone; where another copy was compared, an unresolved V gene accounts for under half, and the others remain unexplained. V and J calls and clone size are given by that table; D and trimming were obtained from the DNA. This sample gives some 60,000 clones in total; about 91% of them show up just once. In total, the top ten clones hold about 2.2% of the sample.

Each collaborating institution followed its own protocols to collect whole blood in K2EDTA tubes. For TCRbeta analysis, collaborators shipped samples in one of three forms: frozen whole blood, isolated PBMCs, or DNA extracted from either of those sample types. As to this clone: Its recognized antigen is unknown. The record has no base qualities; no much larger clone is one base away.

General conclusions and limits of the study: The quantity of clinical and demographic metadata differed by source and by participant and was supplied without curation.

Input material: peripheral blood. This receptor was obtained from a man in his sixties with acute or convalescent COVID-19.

The DNA is TGTGCCAGCAGCTTGGGTAGGGGCGACCAGCCCCAGCATTTT. The encoded protein is CASSLGRGDQPQHF. The sequence joins TRBV25-1 to TRBJ1-5; perhaps TRBD1 is the D gene, with 5 bases matching. According to the germline V gene, CDR1 reads MGHDK and CDR2 reads SYGVNS. The CDR3, from cysteine to phenylalanine, totals 14 residues. Only CDR3 DNA is held: 42 bases, read in frame from base 1. Cut back by 6 bases and 7 bases, the V and J ends lie 16 bases apart.